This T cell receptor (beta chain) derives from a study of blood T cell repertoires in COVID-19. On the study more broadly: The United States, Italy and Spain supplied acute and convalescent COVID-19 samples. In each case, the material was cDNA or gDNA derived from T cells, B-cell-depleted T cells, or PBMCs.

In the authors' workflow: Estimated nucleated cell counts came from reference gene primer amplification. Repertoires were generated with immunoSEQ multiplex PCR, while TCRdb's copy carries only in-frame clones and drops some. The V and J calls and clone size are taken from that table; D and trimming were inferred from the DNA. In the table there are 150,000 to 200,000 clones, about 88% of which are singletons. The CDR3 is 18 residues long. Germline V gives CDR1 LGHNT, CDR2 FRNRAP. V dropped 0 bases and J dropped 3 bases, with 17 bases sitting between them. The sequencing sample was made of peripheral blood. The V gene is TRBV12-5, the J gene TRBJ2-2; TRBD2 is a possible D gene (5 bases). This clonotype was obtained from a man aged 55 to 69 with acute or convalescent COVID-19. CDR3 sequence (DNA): TGTGCTAGTGGTTTGGTTGGAGCGGCGATCCGTGACACCGGGGAGCTGTTTTTT. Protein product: CASGLVGAAIRDTGELFF.